This is a list of T cell receptor beta chains from one sample in a study of cytomegalovirus exposure and HLA in healthy donors. The repertoire was sequenced with immunoSEQ multiplex PCR; TCRdb's copy has only in-frame clones and lacks some. This sample has 90,000 to 140,000 clones, with 60% to 85% found just once. The sample taken for sequencing was PBMCs. The receptors come from a male donor in good health and CMV-seronegative. The CDR3 runs from the conserved cysteine through the conserved F or W. The D gene is left open where the match is weak. Clone size is given for some rows only: seen once, a few or many times, or a class if the clone is expanded.

TRBV27	TRBJ1-2	NA	NA	TGTGCCAGCAGTTTGGGGGGAAACTATGGCTACACCTTC	CASSLGGNYGYTF
TRBV6-5	TRBJ2-5	NA	NA	TGTGCCAGCACCCGGACAGCTCAAGAGACCCAGTACTTC	CASTRTAQETQYF
TRBV2	TRBJ1-6	NA	NA	TGTGCCAGCAGTAAAATGACAGGTTATTCACCCCTCCACTTT	CASSKMTGYSPLHF
TRBV19	TRBJ2-6	TRBD1	NA	TGTGCCAGTAGAATGACAGGGTCCAGCTCTGGGGCCAACGTCCTGACTTTC	CASRMTGSSSGANVLTF
TRBV5-5	TRBJ2-7	TRBD2	NA	TGTGCCAGCAGCCTGGGGACTAGCGGTACTGAGCGGTACTTC	CASSLGTSGTERYF
TRBV27	TRBJ2-3	TRBD2	NA	TGTGCCATAAAAGCGGGAGCTAACACAGATACGCAGTATTTT	CAIKAGANTDTQYF
TRBV6-1	TRBJ2-2	TRBD2	NA	TGTGCCAGCAGTGGACGTCTAGCGGGAGGGCCCGTCACCGGGGAGCTGTTTTTT	CASSGRLAGGPVTGELFF
TRBV28	TRBJ2-1	TRBD2	few	TGTGCCAGCGCTAGTGGGGCTAGCGGGAGCCGACTTATTTACAATGAGCAGTTCTTC	CASASGASGSRLIYNEQFF
TRBV18	TRBJ1-2	NA	NA	TGTGCCAGCTCACCGCGAGAGGAGGAGTATGGCTACACCTTC	CASSPREEEYGYTF
TRBV19	TRBJ2-3	TRBD2	once	TGTGCCAGTAGGACTAGCGGGGATACGCAGTATTTT	CASRTSGDTQYF
TRBV10-3	TRBJ1-1	TRBD1	few	TGTGCCATCAGTCGAAAACAGACAGGGTCCAACACTGAAGCTTTCTTT	CAISRKQTGSNTEAFF
TRBV7-9	TRBJ2-7	NA	NA	TGTGCCAGCGAGGGGGGGGCGCTCTACGAGCAGTACTTC	CASEGGALYEQYF
TRBV6-6	TRBJ1-5	NA	NA	TGTGCCAGCAGTCAACAGGGTCGTCAGCCCCAGCATTTT	CASSQQGRQPQHF
TRBV27	TRBJ2-7	TRBD2	NA	TGTGCCAGCAGTTTACTCGGCGAGGGAGGGCCGCGCGAGCAGTACTTC	CASSLLGEGGPREQYF
TRBV28	TRBJ1-1	TRBD1	NA	TGTGCCAGCAGCCCCGGGACAGGCCCAATGAACACTGAAGCTTTCTTT	CASSPGTGPMNTEAFF
TRBV9	TRBJ1-4	NA	NA	TGTGCCAGCAGCGAGGGGCAAATTAATGAAAAACTGTTTTTT	CASSEGQINEKLFF
TRBV28	TRBJ2-7	NA	NA	TGTGCCAGCAGTTTCGCAGCGGGCAGGGGGGCGTACGAGCAGTACTTC	CASSFAAGRGAYEQYF
TRBV2	TRBJ1-1	TRBD1	NA	TGTGCCAGCAGTCCACAGGGGGAGACTGAAGCTTTCTTT	CASSPQGETEAFF
TRBV7-9	TRBJ2-3	NA	NA	TGTGCCAGCACCCTTACAGGAGATACGCAGTATTTT	CASTLTGDTQYF
TRBV6-1	TRBJ2-7	NA	NA	TGTGCCAGCAGTGAAATGTGGAGCATCGACGAGCAGTACTTC	CASSEMWSIDEQYF
TRBV7-9	TRBJ2-2	TRBD2	NA	TGTGCCAGCAGCCCAACCAGGCGGGAGGGAGGCACCGGGGAGCTGTTTTTT	CASSPTRREGGTGELFF
TRBV10-1	TRBJ2-7	NA	NA	TGCGCCAGCAGTGTCCGAGTCAGGCAGAGCTCCTACGAGCAGTACTTC	CASSVRVRQSSYEQYF
TRBV18	TRBJ2-5	TRBD2	few	TGTGCCAGCTCACCAGGTCTAGCGGGAGAGCAGACCCAGTACTTC	CASSPGLAGEQTQYF
TRBV7-9	TRBJ1-5	NA	many	TGTGCCAGCAGCTTATCCGGCGACAACCAGCATTTT	CASSLSGDNQHF
TRBV15	TRBJ1-3	NA	NA	TGTGCCACCAGCAGAGATGGGCAGGGAGGAAACACCATATATTTT	CATSRDGQGGNTIYF
TRBV10-3	TRBJ1-1	NA	NA	TGTGCCATCAGTGATATGTGGACAGAAGCTTTCTTT	CAISDMWTEAFF
TRBV28	TRBJ2-2	NA	NA	TGTGCCAGCAGGACTCGGTACGAAACCGGGGAGCTGTTTTTT	CASRTRYETGELFF
TRBV27	TRBJ2-7	NA	once	TGTGCCAGCAGTTTAAATTTCGGTGATCAGGGGCATCGCGAGCAGTACTTC	CASSLNFGDQGHREQYF
TRBV9	TRBJ2-1	NA	NA	TGTGCCAGCAGCGGACGACAGGAGCAGTTCTTC	CASSGRQEQFF
TRBV18	TRBJ2-7	TRBD2	NA	TGTGCCAGCTCCCCCTCATCTGGGGGGGGTAACGAGCAGTACTTC	CASSPSSGGGNEQYF
TRBV15	TRBJ2-1	TRBD1	once	TGTGCCACCCCTAGACAGGGTGTAGGCTCCTACAATGAGCAGTTCTTC	CATPRQGVGSYNEQFF
TRBV28	TRBJ1-2	NA	NA	TGTGCCACTATCCAGGGGACTAACTATGGCTACACCTTC	CATIQGTNYGYTF
TRBV2	TRBJ2-7	TRBD2	NA	TGTGCCAGCAGCCTTTCCGGGACTAGCTCGGGCGAGCAGTACTTC	CASSLSGTSSGEQYF
TRBV27	TRBJ2-4	TRBD1	NA	TGTGCCAGCAGTTCACCACTCCGGGACAGGGGGCGGGAAAACATTCAGTACTTC	CASSSPLRDRGRENIQYF
TRBV7-9	TRBJ1-4	NA	few	TGTGCCAGCAGCGCCCCCGGGGAAAAGGGCGAAAAACTGTTTTTT	CASSAPGEKGEKLFF
TRBV5-4	TRBJ2-5	TRBD2	NA	TGTGCCAGCAGCTTCGTAGCGGGAGGGCCGGGGGAGACCCAGTACTTC	CASSFVAGGPGETQYF
TRBV5-3	TRBJ2-7	NA	NA	TGTGCCAGAAGCTTCCCCCCGCGGGCCGCCTACGAGCAGTACTTC	CARSFPPRAAYEQYF
TRBV7-3	TRBJ2-5	NA	NA	TGTGCCAGCTTCCGAAGGGGATCAGAGACCCAGTACTTC	CASFRRGSETQYF
TRBV7-9	TRBJ2-1	TRBD1	NA	TGTGCCAGCAGCTCTGTCGGACAGGGAGAAGAGCAGTTCTTC	CASSSVGQGEEQFF
TRBV6-5	TRBJ2-7	TRBD2	NA	TGTGCCAGCAAAGGGACTAGCGGCTCCTACGAGCAGTACTTC	CASKGTSGSYEQYF
TRBV5-6	TRBJ2-2	TRBD2	NA	TGTGCCAGCAGCGGCGGGAGGGCCCCCGGGGAGCTGTTTTTT	CASSGGRAPGELFF
TRBV9	TRBJ1-2	NA	NA	TGTGCCAGCAGCGAGACCACTACAGGGAGCTATGGCTACACCTTC	CASSETTTGSYGYTF
TRBV4-2	TRBJ2-2	TRBD2	NA	TGTGCCAGCAGCCCGACTAGCGGGAGCACCGGGGAGCTGTTTTTT	CASSPTSGSTGELFF
TRBV5-6	TRBJ2-7	NA	NA	TGTGCCAGCAGCTTGTTTATGGCAGGCTCCCCCTACGAGCAGTACTTC	CASSLFMAGSPYEQYF
TRBV6-4	TRBJ1-1	NA	NA	TGTGCCAGCAAGGACAGCTATATGAACACTGAAGCTTTCTTT	CASKDSYMNTEAFF
TRBV5-1	TRBJ2-5	TRBD2	NA	TGCGCCAGCAGCCCGGGCGGGGGGCAAGAGACCCAGTACTTC	CASSPGGGQETQYF
TRBV5-1	TRBJ2-7	NA	NA	TGCGCCAGCAGCTTGCAGTCCAGGTCCTACGAGCAGTACTTC	CASSLQSRSYEQYF
TRBV4-1	TRBJ2-1	TRBD2	NA	TGCGCCAGCAGCCAAGTTACGGCTAGCGGGAGAAATGAGCAGTTCTTC	CASSQVTASGRNEQFF
TRBV5-1	TRBJ1-2	TRBD1	NA	TGCGCCAGCAGCTGGGCTACAGGGGAGGTGGGCTACACCTTC	CASSWATGEVGYTF
TRBV7-8	TRBJ1-2	TRBD1	NA	TGTGCCAGCAGCTTAGGACAGGGAGCAGACTATGGCTACACCTTC	CASSLGQGADYGYTF
TRBV21-1	TRBJ1-5	NA	NA	TGTGCCCCCGAGACATGGGGCAATCAGCCCCAGCATTTT	CAPETWGNQPQHF
TRBV27	TRBJ2-3	NA	NA	TGTGCCAGCAGTTTGAGTCCGGTGGGCACAGATACGCAGTATTTT	CASSLSPVGTDTQYF
TRBV19	TRBJ1-5	NA	few	TGTGCCAGTGGGGGGGGGTGGGGTCAGCCCCAGCATTTT	CASGGGWGQPQHF